This TCR beta chain was found in a study of cytomegalovirus exposure and HLA in healthy donors. This clone appeared a single time. Antigen: not known. PCR used 60 Vbeta primers and 13 Jbeta primers. Some clones are missing from TCRdb's copy, which holds only in-frame ones; the method was immunoSEQ multiplex PCR. The sample lists 60,000 or so clones; 55% to 85% were seen once. Points from the study as a whole: It was about 150 TCR beta chains that were listed as cytomegalovirus-associated. Under in vitro conditions, three CMV-associated chains were confirmed as specific for CMV antigens. Earlier results showed most TCR beta V segments being productive about 87% or about 30% of the time.

The germline V gene encodes CDR1 ENHRY and CDR2 SYGVKD. Trimming removed 8 bases from V and 4 bases from J, with 17 bases in between. There are 14 residues in the CDR3. There were likely unrecorded immune exposures, though donors were nominally healthy when sampled. Sequenced material: PBMCs. The TCR sequence derives from a man between 40 and 49 years old in good health and CMV-seropositive. The chain recombines TRBV10-3 with TRBJ2-5; TRBD2 is a possible D gene (7 bases). As DNA, the CDR3 is TGTGCCATCCGGAAGGGGGGGGAGGGAGAGACCCAGTACTTC. Translation: CAIRKGGEGETQYF.